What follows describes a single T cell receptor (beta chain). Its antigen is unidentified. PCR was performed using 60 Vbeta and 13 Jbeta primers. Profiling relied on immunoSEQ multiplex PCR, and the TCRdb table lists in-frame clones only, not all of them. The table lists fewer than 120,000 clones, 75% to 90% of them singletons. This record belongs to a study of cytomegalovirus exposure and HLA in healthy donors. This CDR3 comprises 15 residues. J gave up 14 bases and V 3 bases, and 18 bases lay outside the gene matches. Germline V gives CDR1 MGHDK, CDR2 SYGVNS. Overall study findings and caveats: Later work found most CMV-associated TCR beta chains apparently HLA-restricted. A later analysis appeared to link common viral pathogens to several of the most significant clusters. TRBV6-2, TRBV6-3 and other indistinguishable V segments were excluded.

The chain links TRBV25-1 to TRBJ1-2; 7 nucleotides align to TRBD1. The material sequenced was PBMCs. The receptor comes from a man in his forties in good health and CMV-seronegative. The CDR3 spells CASSDLTGAAMATTF. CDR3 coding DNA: TGTGCCAGCAGTGATCTTACAGGGGCCGCTATGGCTACGACCTTC.